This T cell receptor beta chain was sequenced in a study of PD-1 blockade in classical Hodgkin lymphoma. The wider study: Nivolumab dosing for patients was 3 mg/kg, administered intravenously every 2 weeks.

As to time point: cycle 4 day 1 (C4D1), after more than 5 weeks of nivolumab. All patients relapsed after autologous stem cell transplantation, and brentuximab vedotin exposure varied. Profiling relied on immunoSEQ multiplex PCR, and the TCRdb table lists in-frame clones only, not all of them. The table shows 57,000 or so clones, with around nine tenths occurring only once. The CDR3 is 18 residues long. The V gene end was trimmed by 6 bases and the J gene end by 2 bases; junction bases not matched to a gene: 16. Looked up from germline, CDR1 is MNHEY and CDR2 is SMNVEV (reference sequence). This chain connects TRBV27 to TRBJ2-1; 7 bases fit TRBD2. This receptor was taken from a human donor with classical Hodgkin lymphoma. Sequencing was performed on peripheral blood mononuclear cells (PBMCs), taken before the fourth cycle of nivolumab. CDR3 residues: CASSKFSLNGGTYNEQFF. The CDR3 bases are TGTGCCAGCAGCAAATTCTCCCTTAACGGGGGGACCTACAATGAGCAGTTCTTC.